The 3 T cell receptor beta chains in this list originate from one sample, sequenced in a study of T-cell reconstitution after alpha-beta-depleted transplantation in children. Researchers prepared the TCRbeta library using unique molecular identifiers, the study reports. Using its own MiXCR run on the PCR reads, TCRdb lists one record per CDR3 protein. The profile shows about 610,000 distinct CDR3 sequences, over 9.5% of them singletons. Specimen: PBMCs from the stem cell graft donor, collected from the stem cell graft. The source is a human donor who donated a stem cell graft to a child with acute myeloid leukemia.

The chain links TRBV12-5 to TRBJ2-1, with 7 bases fitting TRBD1. V gave up 4 bases and J gave up 4 bases; unmatched junction bases: 1. Germline CDR1 is LGHNT and CDR2 is FRNRAP. CDR3 length: 13 residues. The CDR3 protein is CASGWGQYNEQFF. The CDR3 bases are TGTGCTAGTGGTTGGGGACAGTACAATGAGCAGTTCTTC. Complete variable domain (other parts from reference TRBV12-5 and TRBJ2-1): DARVTQTPRHKVTEMGQEVTMRCQPILGHNTVFWYRQTMMQGLELLAYFRNRAPLDDSGMPKDRFSAEMPDATLATLKIQPSEPRDSAVYFCASGWGQYNEQFFGPGTRLTVL.

Remarks on this clonotype: Germline and junction disagree at one end, which may indicate a read error. V and J are TRBV6-1 and TRBJ1-1; unclear D gene. The CDR3 spans 12 residues. Germline V gene data show CDR1 as MNHNS and CDR2 as SASEGT. CDR3 sequence (DNA): TGTGCCAGCAGTGAAATGGGCAGTGAAGTTTTCTTT. This sequence encodes CASSEMGSEVFF.

In this sample, this clonotype turned up a few times. The V and J genes are TRBV20-1 and TRBJ1-2; D is unresolved. This CDR3 has 14 amino acids. Trimming removed 3 bases from V and 0 bases from J, with 11 bases in between. The germline V gene has CDR1 DFQATT and CDR2 SNEGSKA (reference sequence). The CDR3 DNA follows: TGCAGTGCTAGTCCCGTCGAAGCTAACTATGGCTACACCTTC. It specifies CSASPVEANYGYTF.